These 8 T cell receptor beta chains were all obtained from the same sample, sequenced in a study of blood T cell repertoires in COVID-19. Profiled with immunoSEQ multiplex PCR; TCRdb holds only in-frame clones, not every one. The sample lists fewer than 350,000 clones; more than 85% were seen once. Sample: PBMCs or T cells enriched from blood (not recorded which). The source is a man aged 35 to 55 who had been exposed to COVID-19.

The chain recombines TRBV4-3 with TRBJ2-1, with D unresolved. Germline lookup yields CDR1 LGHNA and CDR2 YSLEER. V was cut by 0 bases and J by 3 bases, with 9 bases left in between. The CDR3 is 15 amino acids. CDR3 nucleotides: TGCGCCAGCAGCCAAGATCGGCCAGGCTACAATGAGCAGTTCTTC. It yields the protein CASSQDRPGYNEQFF.

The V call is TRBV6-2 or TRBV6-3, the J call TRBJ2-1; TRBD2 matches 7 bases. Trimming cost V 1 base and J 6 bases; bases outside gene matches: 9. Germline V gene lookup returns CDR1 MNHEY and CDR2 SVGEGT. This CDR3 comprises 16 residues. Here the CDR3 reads CASSYFRGRHGNEQFF. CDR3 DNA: TGTGCCAGCAGTTACTTTCGCGGGAGACATGGCAATGAGCAGTTCTTC.

The CDR3 here is CASSQGTLEKLFF. CDR3 DNA sequence: TGTGCCAGCAGCCAAGGGACTTTGGAAAAACTGTTTTTT. V is TRBV14 and J is TRBJ1-4; no clear D. Germline values: CDR1 SGHDN, CDR2 FVKESK. The germline V and J ends were trimmed by 1 base and 8 bases, with 8 bases remaining between them. The CDR3 contains 13 residues.

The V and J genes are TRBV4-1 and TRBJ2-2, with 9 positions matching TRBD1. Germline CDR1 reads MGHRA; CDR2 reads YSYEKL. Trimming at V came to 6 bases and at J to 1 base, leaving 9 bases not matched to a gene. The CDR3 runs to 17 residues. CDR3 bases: TGCGCCAGCAGTCGAAAACCGGGACAGGGGAACACCGGGGAGCTGTTTTTT. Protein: CASSRKPGQGNTGELFF.

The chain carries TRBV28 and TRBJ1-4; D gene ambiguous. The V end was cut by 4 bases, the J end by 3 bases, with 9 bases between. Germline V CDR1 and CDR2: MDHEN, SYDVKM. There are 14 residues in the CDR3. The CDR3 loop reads CASSSRRANEKLFF. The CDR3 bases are TGTGCCAGCAGTTCTCGGAGGGCTAATGAAAAACTGTTTTTT.

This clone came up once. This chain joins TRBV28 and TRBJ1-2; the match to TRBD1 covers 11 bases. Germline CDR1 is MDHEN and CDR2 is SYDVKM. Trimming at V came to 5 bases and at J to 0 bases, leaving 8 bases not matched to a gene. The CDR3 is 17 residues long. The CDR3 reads CASSRGQGGSSNYGYTF. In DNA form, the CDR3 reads TGTGCCAGCAGTCGGGGACAGGGGGGCTCCTCTAACTATGGCTACACCTTC.

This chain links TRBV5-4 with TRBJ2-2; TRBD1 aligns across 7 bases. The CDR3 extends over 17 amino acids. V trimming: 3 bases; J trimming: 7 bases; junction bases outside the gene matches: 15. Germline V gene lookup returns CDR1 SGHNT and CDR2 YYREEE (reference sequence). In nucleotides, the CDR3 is TGTGCCAGCAGCTCCGGAGCCAGGGGGAATTCTAACGGGGAGCTGTTTTTT. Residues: CASSSGARGNSNGELFF.

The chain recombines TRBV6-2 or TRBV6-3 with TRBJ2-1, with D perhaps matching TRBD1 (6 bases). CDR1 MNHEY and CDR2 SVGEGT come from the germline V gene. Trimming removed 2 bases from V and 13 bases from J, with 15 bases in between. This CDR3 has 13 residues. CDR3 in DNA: TGTGCCAGCAGTTACGGCAGGGGACCTGAACAGTTCTTC. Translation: CASSYGRGPEQFF.